These 2 T cell receptor beta chains were sequenced from one sample in a study of blood T cell repertoires in COVID-19. Generated by immunoSEQ multiplex PCR, the TCRdb table keeps only in-frame clones and is missing some. The repertoire consists of 140,000 to 150,000 clones, with 70% to 90% occurring once and the leading ten covering 6.5% to 9.5%. Source material: peripheral blood. Receptors originate from a woman aged 60-75 years with COVID-19, enrolled during active disease.

The chain combines TRBV10-1 with TRBJ2-5, with D possibly matching TRBD1 (6 bases). Germline assignment: CDR1 WNHNN and CDR2 SYGVQD (reference sequence). Deletions cut 3 bases from V and 3 bases from J, with 11 bases between. This CDR3 is built from 14 residues. The CDR3 loop reads CASSDQGYEETQYF. The CDR3 coding sequence is TGCGCCAGCAGTGATCAGGGGTATGAAGAGACCCAGTACTTC.

This chain links TRBV7-3 with TRBJ1-6; D may be TRBD1 (5 bases). Germline loops: CDR1 SGHTA, CDR2 FQGTGA. Trimming removed 5 bases from V and 9 bases from J, with 11 bases in between. This CDR3 contains 13 residues. As DNA, the CDR3 is TGTGCCAGCAGCCTCGGGGGGTTTTCACCCCTCCACTTT. It codes for CASSLGGFSPLHF.